The entry below describes one T cell receptor (beta chain). The junction shows a germline mismatch at one end, possibly a read error. The PCR had 60 Vbeta and 13 Jbeta primers. Sequencing was performed with immunoSEQ multiplex PCR; in TCRdb, only in-frame clones are kept and a portion is missing. The data show around 190,000 clones, and the top ten clones hold around 0.95%. The entry originates in a study of cytomegalovirus exposure and HLA in healthy donors. Germline V gene lookup returns CDR1 MNHNS and CDR2 SASEGT. The CDR3 spans 14 residues. The receptor comes from a woman aged 30 to 39 in good health and CMV-seropositive. The sequencing sample was made of PBMCs. The chain combines TRBV6-1 with TRBJ2-1, with D possibly called TRBD1 or TRBD2 (7 bases each). CDR3 coding DNA: TGTGCCGGCAGGGGGAGGGCCGTCTACAATGAGCAGTTCTTC. Translating gives CAGRGRAVYNEQFF.